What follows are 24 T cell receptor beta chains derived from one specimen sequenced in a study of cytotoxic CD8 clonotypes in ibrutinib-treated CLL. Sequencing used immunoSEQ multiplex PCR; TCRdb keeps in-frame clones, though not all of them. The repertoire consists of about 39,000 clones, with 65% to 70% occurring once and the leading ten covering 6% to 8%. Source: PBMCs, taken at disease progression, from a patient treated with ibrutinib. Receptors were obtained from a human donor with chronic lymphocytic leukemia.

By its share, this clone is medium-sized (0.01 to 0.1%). The CDR3 coding sequence is TGTGCCAGCAGTCCGGACAGGGGGTACACAGATACGCAGTATTTT. Translated, it gives CASSPDRGYTDTQYF. The chain employs TRBV13 and TRBJ2-3; 10 bases align to TRBD1. Per the germline V gene, CDR1 is PRHDT and CDR2 is FYEKMQ (reference sequence). The CDR3 length is 15 residues. V was clipped by 6 bases and J by 2 bases; unmatched bases: 5.

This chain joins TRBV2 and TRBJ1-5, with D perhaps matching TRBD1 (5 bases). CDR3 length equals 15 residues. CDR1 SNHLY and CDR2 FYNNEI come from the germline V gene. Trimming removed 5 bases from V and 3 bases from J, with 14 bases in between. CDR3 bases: TGTGCCAGCAGTACACCGGGACCGTTCAATCAGCCCCAGCATTTT. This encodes CASSTPGPFNQPQHF.

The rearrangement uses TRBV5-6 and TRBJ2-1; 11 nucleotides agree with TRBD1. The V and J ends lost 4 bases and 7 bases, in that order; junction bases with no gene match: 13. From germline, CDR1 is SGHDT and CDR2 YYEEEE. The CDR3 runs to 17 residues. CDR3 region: CASSRGVVGTGGNEQFF. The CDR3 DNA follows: TGTGCCAGCAGCAGAGGGGTTGTTGGGACAGGGGGGAATGAGCAGTTCTTC.

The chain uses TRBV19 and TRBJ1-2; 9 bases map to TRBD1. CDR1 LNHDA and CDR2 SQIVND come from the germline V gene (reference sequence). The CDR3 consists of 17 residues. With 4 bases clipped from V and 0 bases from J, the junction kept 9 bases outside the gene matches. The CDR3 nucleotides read TGTGCCAGTAGTAAAGAGGCACAGGGGGCAACTAACTATGGCTACACCTTC. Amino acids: CASSKEAQGATNYGYTF.

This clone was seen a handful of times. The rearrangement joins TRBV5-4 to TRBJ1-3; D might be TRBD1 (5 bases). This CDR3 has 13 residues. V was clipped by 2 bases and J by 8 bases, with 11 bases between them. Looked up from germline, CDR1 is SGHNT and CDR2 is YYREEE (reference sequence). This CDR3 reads CASSLQVSDTIYF. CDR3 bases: TGTGCCAGCAGCTTACAGGTGTCGGACACCATATATTTT. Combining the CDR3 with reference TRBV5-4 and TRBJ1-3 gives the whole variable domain ETGVTQSPTHLIKTRGQQVTLRCSSQSGHNTVSWYQQALGQGPQFIFQYYREEENGRGNFPPRFSGLQFPNYSSELNVNALELDDSALYLCASSLQVSDTIYFGEGSWLTVV.

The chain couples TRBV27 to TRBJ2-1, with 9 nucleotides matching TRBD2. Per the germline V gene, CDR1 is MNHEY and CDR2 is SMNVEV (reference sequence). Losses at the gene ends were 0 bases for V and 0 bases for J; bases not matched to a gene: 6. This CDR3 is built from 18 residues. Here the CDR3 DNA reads TGTGCCAGCAGTTTATCGGTACATAGCGGGAGCTCCTACAATGAGCAGTTCTTC. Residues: CASSLSVHSGSSYNEQFF.

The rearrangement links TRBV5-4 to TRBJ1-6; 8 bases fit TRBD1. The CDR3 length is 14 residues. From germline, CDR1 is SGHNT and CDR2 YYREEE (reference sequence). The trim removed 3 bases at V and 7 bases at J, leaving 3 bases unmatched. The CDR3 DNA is TGTGCCAGCAGCTCTAGGACAGGGAATTCACCCCTCCACTTT. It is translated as CASSSRTGNSPLHF. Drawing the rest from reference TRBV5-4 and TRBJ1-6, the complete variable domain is ETGVTQSPTHLIKTRGQQVTLRCSSQSGHNTVSWYQQALGQGPQFIFQYYREEENGRGNFPPRFSGLQFPNYSSELNVNALELDDSALYLCASSSRTGNSPLHFGNGTRLTVT.

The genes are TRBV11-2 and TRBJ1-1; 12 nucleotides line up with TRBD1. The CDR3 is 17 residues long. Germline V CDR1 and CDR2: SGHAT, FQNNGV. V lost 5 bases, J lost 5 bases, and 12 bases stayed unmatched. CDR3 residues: CASSTGPGQGAGTEAFF. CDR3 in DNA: TGTGCCAGCAGCACCGGACCGGGACAGGGGGCGGGGACTGAAGCTTTCTTT.

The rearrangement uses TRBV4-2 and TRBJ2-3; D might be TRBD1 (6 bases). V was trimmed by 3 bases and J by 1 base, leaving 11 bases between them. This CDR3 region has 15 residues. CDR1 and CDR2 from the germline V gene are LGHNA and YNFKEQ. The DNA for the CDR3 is TGTGCCAGCAGCCAGGGGGCCACCGGCACAGATACGCAGTATTTT. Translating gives CASSQGATGTDTQYF.

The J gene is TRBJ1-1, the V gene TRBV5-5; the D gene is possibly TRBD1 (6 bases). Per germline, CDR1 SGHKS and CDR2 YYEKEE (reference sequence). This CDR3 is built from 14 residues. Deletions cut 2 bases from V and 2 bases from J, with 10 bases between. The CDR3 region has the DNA TGTGCCAGCAGCTTACAGGGCTATAACACTGAAGCTTTCTTT. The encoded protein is CASSLQGYNTEAFF.

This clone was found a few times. Written as DNA, the CDR3 is TGTGCCAGCCTTAAAGCGGCGGGAAGCACAGATACGCAGTATTTT. Protein product: CASLKAAGSTDTQYF. The chain couples TRBV19 to TRBJ2-3; D may be TRBD2 (6 bases). The CDR3 runs 15 residues. Germline assignment: CDR1 LNHDA and CDR2 SQIVND (reference sequence). Trimming took 9 bases from V and 0 from J, leaving 16 bases between them.

The CDR3 spells CASSYFGRGTDTQYF. CDR3 DNA: TGTGCCAGCAGTTATTTCGGGAGAGGCACAGATACGCAGTATTTT. V is TRBV6-5 and J is TRBJ2-3; D might be TRBD2 (6 bases). The V gene's germline CDR1 is MNHEY and CDR2 SVGAGI. There are 15 residues in the CDR3. The V end was cut by 3 bases, the J end by 1 base, with 11 bases between.

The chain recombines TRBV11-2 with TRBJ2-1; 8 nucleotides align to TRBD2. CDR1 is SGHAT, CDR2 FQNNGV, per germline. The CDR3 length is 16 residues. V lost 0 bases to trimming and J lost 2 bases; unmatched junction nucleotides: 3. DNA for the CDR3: TGTGCCAGCAGCTTAGATCAACTAGCGGCCTACAATGAGCAGTTCTTC. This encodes CASSLDQLAAYNEQFF.

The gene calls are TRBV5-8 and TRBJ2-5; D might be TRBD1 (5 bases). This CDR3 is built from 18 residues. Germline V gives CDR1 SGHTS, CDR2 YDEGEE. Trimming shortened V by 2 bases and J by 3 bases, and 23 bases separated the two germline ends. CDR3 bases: TGTGCCAGCAGCTTAAATAGGTTTGCAGGGATTGTGGAAGAGACCCAGTACTTC. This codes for CASSLNRFAGIVEETQYF. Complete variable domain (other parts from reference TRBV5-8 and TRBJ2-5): EAGVTQSPTHLIKTRGQQATLRCSPISGHTSVYWYQQALGLGLQFLLWYDEGEERNRGNFPPRFSGRQFPNYSSELNVNALELEDSALYLCASSLNRFAGIVEETQYFGPGTRLLVL.

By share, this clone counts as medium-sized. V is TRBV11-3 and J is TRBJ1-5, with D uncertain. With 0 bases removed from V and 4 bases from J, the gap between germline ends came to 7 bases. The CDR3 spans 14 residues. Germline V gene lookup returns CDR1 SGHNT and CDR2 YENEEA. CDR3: CASSLEGGNQPQHF. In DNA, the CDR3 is TGTGCCAGCAGCTTAGAAGGAGGGAATCAGCCCCAGCATTTT. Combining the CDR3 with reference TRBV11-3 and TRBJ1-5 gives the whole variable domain EAGVVQSPRYKIIEKKQPVAFWCNPISGHNTLYWYLQNLGQGPELLIRYENEEAVDDSQLPKDRFSAERLKGVDSTLKIQPAELGDSAVYLCASSLEGGNQPQHFGDGTRLSIL.

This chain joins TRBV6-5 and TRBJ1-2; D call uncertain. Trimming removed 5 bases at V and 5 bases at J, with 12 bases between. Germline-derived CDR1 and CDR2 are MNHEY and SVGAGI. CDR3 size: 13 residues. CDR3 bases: TGTGCCAGCAGTGCGCCCAGTTTATATGGCTACACCTTC. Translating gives CASSAPSLYGYTF.

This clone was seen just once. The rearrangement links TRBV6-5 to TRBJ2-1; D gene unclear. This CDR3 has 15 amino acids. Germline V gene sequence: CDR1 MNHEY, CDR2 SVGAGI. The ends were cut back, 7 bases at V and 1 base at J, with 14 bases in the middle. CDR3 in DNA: TGTGCCAGCAAGGGCTCCCTGGGTTCCTACAATGAGCAGTTCTTC. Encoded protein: CASKGSLGSYNEQFF.

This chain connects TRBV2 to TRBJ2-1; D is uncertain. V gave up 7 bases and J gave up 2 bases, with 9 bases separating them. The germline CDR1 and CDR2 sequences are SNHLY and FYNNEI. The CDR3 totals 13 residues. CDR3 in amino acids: CASTGQPYNEQFF. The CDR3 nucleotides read TGTGCCAGCACCGGGCAGCCCTACAATGAGCAGTTCTTC.

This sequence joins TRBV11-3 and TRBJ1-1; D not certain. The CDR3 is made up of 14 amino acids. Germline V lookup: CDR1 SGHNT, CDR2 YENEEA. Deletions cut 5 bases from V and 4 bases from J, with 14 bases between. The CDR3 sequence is CASSRGLSSTEAFF. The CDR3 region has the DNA TGTGCCAGCAGCCGCGGCCTTTCCAGCACTGAAGCTTTCTTT.

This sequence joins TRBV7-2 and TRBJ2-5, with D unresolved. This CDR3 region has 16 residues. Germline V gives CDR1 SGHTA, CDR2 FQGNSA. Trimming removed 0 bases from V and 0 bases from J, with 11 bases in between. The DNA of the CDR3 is TGTGCCAGCAGCTTAGCGTATGGGGTGTACCAAGAGACCCAGTACTTC. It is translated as CASSLAYGVYQETQYF.

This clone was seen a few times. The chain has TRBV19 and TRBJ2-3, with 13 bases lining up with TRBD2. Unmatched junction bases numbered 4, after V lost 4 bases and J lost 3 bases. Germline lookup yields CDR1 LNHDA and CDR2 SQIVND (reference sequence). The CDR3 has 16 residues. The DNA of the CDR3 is TGTGCCAGTAGTAAAGGGACTAGCGGGATTACAGATACGCAGTATTTT. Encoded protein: CASSKGTSGITDTQYF.

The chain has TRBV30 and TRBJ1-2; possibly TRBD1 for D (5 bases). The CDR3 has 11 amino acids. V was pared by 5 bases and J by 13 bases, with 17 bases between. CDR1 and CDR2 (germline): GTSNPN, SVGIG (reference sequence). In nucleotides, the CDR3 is TGTGCCTGGGGGAACCAGGGATACCGCACCTTC. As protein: CAWGNQGYRTF.

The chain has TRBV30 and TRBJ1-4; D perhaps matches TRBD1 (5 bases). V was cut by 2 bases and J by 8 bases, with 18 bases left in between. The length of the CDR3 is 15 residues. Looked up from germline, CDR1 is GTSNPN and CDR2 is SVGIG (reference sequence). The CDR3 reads CAWSSPRGGLEKLFF. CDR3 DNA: TGTGCCTGGAGTTCTCCTCGCGGGGGGTTGGAAAAACTGTTTTTT.

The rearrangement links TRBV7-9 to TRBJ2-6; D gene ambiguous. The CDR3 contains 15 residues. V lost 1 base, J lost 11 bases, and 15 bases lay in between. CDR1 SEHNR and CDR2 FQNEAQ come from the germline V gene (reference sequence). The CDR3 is CASSLGSPLKDVLTF. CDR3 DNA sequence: TGTGCCAGCAGCTTAGGTAGCCCTCTAAAAGACGTCCTGACTTTC.